This note documents a single TCR beta chain sequence. Seattle's cohort entered during active infection and was followed longitudinally. The CDR3 consists of 11 residues. Germline V lookup: CDR1 SEHNR, CDR2 FQNEAQ (reference sequence). V was clipped by 5 bases and J by 4 bases, with 5 bases between them. These data originate in a study of blood T cell repertoires in COVID-19. The overall study: Sources were T cells, B-cell-depleted T cells, or PBMCs; the material itself was cDNA or gDNA.

Libraries were prepared by immunoSEQ multiplex PCR; TCRdb keeps only in-frame clonotypes and omits some of them. This table holds hundreds of thousands of clones, about 82% found once. Sequencing input: peripheral blood. This receptor was identified in a woman older than 75 with COVID-19, enrolled during active disease. The chain recombines TRBV7-9 with TRBJ2-5; D unclear. The CDR3, as DNA: TGTGCCAGCAGCCGGAGAGAGACCCAGTACTTC. Amino acid sequence: CASSRRETQYF.